Presented here are 28 T cell receptor beta chains from one specimen sequenced in a study of blood T cell repertoires in COVID-19. Only in-frame clones appear in the TCRdb table, and some are missing; sequencing was by immunoSEQ multiplex PCR. Here the sample spans 95,000 to 100,000 clones, approximately 87% being singletons. The source material was peripheral blood. Receptors originate from a woman in her thirties with acute or convalescent COVID-19.

This sequence joins TRBV10-3 and TRBJ1-2, with a possible D match to TRBD1 (5 bases). V was cut by 5 bases and J by 6 bases, with 10 bases left in between. CDR3 length: 12 amino acids. Germline CDR1 is ENHRY and CDR2 is SYGVKD. For the CDR3, the DNA is TGTGCCATCAGTCAGACAGCTGATGGCTACACCTTC. Amino acid sequence: CAISQTADGYTF.

CDR3: CATQAGFAYEQYF. CDR3 DNA: TGTGCCACCCAGGCGGGGTTCGCCTACGAGCAGTACTTC. The rearrangement uses TRBV6-5 and TRBJ2-7; tentative D call: TRBD2 (6 bases). This CDR3 has 13 residues. Germline V gene data show CDR1 as MNHEY and CDR2 as SVGAGI. The V end lost 10 bases, the J end lost 2 bases, and 15 bases lay between the germline ends.

The CDR3 DNA reads TGTGCCAGCAGCCATGGAGCGATTCAAGAGACCCAGTACTTC. It encodes CASSHGAIQETQYF. The rearrangement links TRBV3-1 (or the pseudogene TRBV3-2) to TRBJ2-5; D unresolved. Deletions cut 3 bases from V and 2 bases from J, with 10 bases between. The CDR3 has 14 residues. Per the germline V gene, CDR1 is LGHDT and CDR2 is YNNKEL (reference sequence).

Of note for this clone: Other DNA sequences from this sample encode an identical CDR3 as well. The chain is built from TRBV28 and TRBJ2-7, with 10 bases aligning to TRBD2. Trimming cost V 6 bases and J 4 bases; bases outside gene matches: 6. The CDR3 is made up of 14 amino acids. Germline values: CDR1 MDHEN, CDR2 SYDVKM. CDR3 sequence reads: CASSLLAGSYEQYF. In DNA, the CDR3 is TGTGCCAGCAGCCTACTAGCGGGATCTTACGAGCAGTACTTC.

The chain combines TRBV5-1 with TRBJ2-2; maybe TRBD1 (5 bases). This CDR3 spans 15 amino acids. Between the trimmed V and J ends, which lost 2 bases and 0 bases, there was a span of 8 bases. CDR1 is SGHRS and CDR2 is YFSETQ in the germline V gene. The CDR3 protein is CASSFRTSNTGELFF. The CDR3 nucleotides are TGCGCCAGCAGCTTCAGGACATCGAACACCGGGGAGCTGTTTTTT. Full variable domain (outside the CDR3, taken from reference TRBV5-1 and TRBJ2-2): KAGVTQTPRYLIKTRGQQVTLSCSPISGHRSVSWYQQTPGQGLQFLFEYFSETQRNKGNFPGRFSGRQFSNSRSEMNVSTLELGDSALYLCASSFRTSNTGELFFGEGSRLTVL.

The chain couples TRBV19 to TRBJ1-4; D might be TRBD1 (5 bases). The CDR3 extends over 15 amino acids. The V end lost 3 bases, the J end lost 8 bases, and 16 bases lay between the germline ends. Germline V gives CDR1 LNHDA, CDR2 SQIVND (reference sequence). The CDR3 region has the DNA TGTGCCAGTAGTATTGACAGCCCTGGTTGGGAAAAACTGTTTTTT. Protein product: CASSIDSPGWEKLFF. Together with reference TRBV19 and TRBJ1-4, the CDR3 gives the full variable domain: DGGITQSPKYLFRKEGQNVTLSCEQNLNHDAMYWYRQDPGQGLRLIYYSQIVNDFQKGDIAEGYSVSREKKESFPLTVTSAQKNPTAFYLCASSIDSPGWEKLFFGSGTQLSVL.

V gene TRBV5-1 combines with J gene TRBJ2-7; 11 bases fit TRBD2. Germline V gene data show CDR1 as SGHRS and CDR2 as YFSETQ. J lost 3 bases, V lost 4 bases, and 3 bases had no gene match. This CDR3 is built from 14 residues. This CDR3 reads CASSPSGGYYEQYF. CDR3 sequence (DNA): TGCGCCAGCAGCCCTAGCGGGGGGTACTACGAGCAGTACTTC.

The chain couples TRBV19 to TRBJ2-7; 10 bases line up with TRBD1. Germline CDR1 reads LNHDA; CDR2 reads SQIVND (reference sequence). J gave up 3 bases and V 3 bases, and 2 bases lay outside the gene matches. The CDR3 runs 14 residues. Here the CDR3 DNA reads TGTGCCAGTAGTATCCGGGACAGGGGCTACGAGCAGTACTTC. This encodes CASSIRDRGYEQYF. The whole variable domain, remainder taken from reference TRBV19 and TRBJ2-7, is DGGITQSPKYLFRKEGQNVTLSCEQNLNHDAMYWYRQDPGQGLRLIYYSQIVNDFQKGDIAEGYSVSREKKESFPLTVTSAQKNPTAFYLCASSIRDRGYEQYFGPGTRLTVT.

This chain connects TRBV3-1 (or the pseudogene TRBV3-2) to TRBJ1-3; D ambiguous. The CDR3 is 14 residues long. Trimming took 1 base from V and 4 from J, leaving 8 bases between them. Germline V gene data show CDR1 as LGHDT and CDR2 as YNNKEL (reference sequence). In DNA form, the CDR3 reads TGTGCCAGCAGCCAAGTAGGCGGGGGAAACACCATATATTTT. As protein: CASSQVGGGNTIYF.

The CDR3 DNA reads as TGCGCCAGCAGCTCCCCCGGACAGGGGCGCTATGGCTACACCTTC. It is translated as CASSSPGQGRYGYTF. The chain uses TRBV4-1 and TRBJ1-2, with TRBD1 matching over 9 bases. The CDR3 length is 15 residues. Germline V gene lookup returns CDR1 MGHRA and CDR2 YSYEKL. V lost 5 bases to trimming and J lost 4 bases; unmatched junction nucleotides: 8.

This clone was observed a handful of times. The rearrangement links TRBV6-6 to TRBJ2-7; 10 nucleotides agree with TRBD1. V lost 5 bases and J lost 1; bases outside the gene matches: 8. The CDR3 runs to 16 residues. Germline lookup yields CDR1 MNHNY and CDR2 SVGAGI (reference sequence). CDR3 nucleotides: TGTGCCAGCAGTCCCAGCCGGGACAGGGGATCCTACGAGCAGTACTTC. Translation: CASSPSRDRGSYEQYF.

The chain has TRBV5-1 and TRBJ1-4, with a weak D call TRBD1 (6 bases). Germline V CDR1 and CDR2: SGHRS, YFSETQ. This CDR3 has 17 residues. V lost 4 bases and J 7 bases, leaving 23 bases between the germline ends. CDR3 residues: CASSAGQGNLIGEKLFF. The CDR3 region has the DNA TGCGCCAGCAGCGCCGGCCAGGGGAATCTTATCGGTGAAAAACTGTTTTTT.

The rearrangement joins TRBV7-9 to TRBJ2-3; 7 bases fit TRBD1. Per the germline V gene, CDR1 is SEHNR and CDR2 is FQNEAQ (reference sequence). The J segment lost 2 bases and the V segment lost 2 bases, leaving 4 bases of the junction unmatched. There are 15 residues in the CDR3. The CDR3: CASSLLGTDTDTQYF. The CDR3 nucleotides read TGTGCCAGCAGCTTACTCGGGACAGACACAGATACGCAGTATTTT.

This chain uses TRBV5-1 with TRBJ2-1, with D maybe TRBD1 (6 bases). The CDR3 runs 13 residues. V was shortened by 2 bases and J by 8 bases, with 11 bases between the two germline ends. Germline CDR1 is SGHRS and CDR2 is YFSETQ. The CDR3 loop is CASSFRGGDEQFF. In nucleotides, the CDR3 is TGCGCCAGCAGCTTCAGGGGTGGCGATGAGCAGTTCTTC.

Only one count was recorded for this clone. The chain joins TRBV2 to TRBJ2-1; 7 bases match TRBD2. From germline, CDR1 is SNHLY and CDR2 FYNNEI. This CDR3 is 14 amino acids long. J lost 12 bases, V lost 4 bases, and 12 bases had no gene match. The CDR3 is CASSGEAGTGLQFF. In DNA, the CDR3 is TGTGCCAGCAGTGGGGAAGCGGGGACTGGCTTGCAGTTCTTC.

V is TRBV11-3 and J is TRBJ2-3; D remains unclear. V was cut by 3 bases and J by 2 bases, with 6 bases left in between. This CDR3 spans 13 amino acids. Germline V gives CDR1 SGHNT, CDR2 YENEEA. The CDR3 is CASSLQVTDTQYF. In DNA, the CDR3 is TGTGCCAGCAGCTTGCAGGTCACAGATACGCAGTATTTT.

The chain joins TRBV27 to TRBJ1-1; D is possibly TRBD1 (6 bases). Germline values: CDR1 MNHEY, CDR2 SMNVEV (reference sequence). The CDR3 runs to 15 residues. V lost 2 bases, J lost 2 bases, and 12 bases lay in between. The CDR3 DNA reads as TGTGCCAGCAGTTTAAAAGGGACACCAAACACTGAAGCTTTCTTT. Translated, it gives CASSLKGTPNTEAFF.

The CDR3 here is CAFSQAGGRDGYTF. In DNA form, the CDR3 reads TGTGCCTTCTCCCAGGCAGGGGGCAGGGATGGCTACACCTTC. The rearrangement joins TRBV30 to TRBJ1-2; 8 nucleotides match TRBD1. The CDR3 runs to 14 residues. In germline, CDR1 is GTSNPN, CDR2 SVGIG (reference sequence). With V trimmed by 7 bases and J by 6 bases, 13 bases remained unmatched.

The CDR3, as DNA: TGCGCCAGCAGCCAGGGAGGGGCGTCTGACTATGGCTACACCTTC. This gives the protein CASSQGGASDYGYTF. V gene TRBV4-1 combines with J gene TRBJ1-2; perhaps TRBD1 as D (5 bases). Trimming pared 3 bases from V and 3 bases from J, leaving 14 bases between. Germline CDR1 and CDR2: MGHRA and YSYEKL. The CDR3 extends over 15 amino acids.

The V and J genes are TRBV7-9 and TRBJ2-4; 11 bases are shared with TRBD2. V was pared by 7 bases and J by 0 bases, with 5 bases of the junction left unmatched. From germline, CDR1 is SEHNR and CDR2 FQNEAQ (reference sequence). This CDR3 has 16 amino acids. The CDR3 spells CASTNSGGVAKNIQYF. As DNA, the CDR3 is TGTGCCAGCACCAATAGCGGGGGGGTAGCCAAAAACATTCAGTACTTC. Supplemented by reference TRBV7-9 and TRBJ2-4, the full variable domain reads DTGVSQNPRHKITKRGQNVTFRCDPISEHNRLYWYRQTLGQGPEFLTYFQNEAQLEKSRLLSDRFSAERPKGSFSTLEIQRTEQGDSAMYLCASTNSGGVAKNIQYFGAGTRLSVL.

CDR3 DNA sequence: TGTGCCAGCAGCTTAGTGTTTGGCGGGGGGAACTCCTACGAGCAGTACTTC. Translating it yields CASSLVFGGGNSYEQYF. The chain combines TRBV11-3 with TRBJ2-7; 8 bases fit TRBD2. The CDR3 contains 17 residues. The V gene's germline CDR1 is SGHNT and CDR2 YENEEA. The trim removed 1 base at V and 0 bases at J, leaving 8 bases unmatched.

The rearrangement uses TRBV4-1 and TRBJ1-1, with 7 nucleotides matching TRBD1. CDR3 length: 15 residues. J lost 1 base, V lost 4 bases, and 6 bases had no gene match. Germline loops: CDR1 MGHRA, CDR2 YSYEKL. The CDR3 sequence is CASSPYGTANTEAFF. The CDR3 coding sequence is TGCGCCAGCAGCCCCTATGGGACAGCGAACACTGAAGCTTTCTTT.

The chain has TRBV18 and TRBJ2-2; 8 nucleotides line up with TRBD1. Germline loops: CDR1 KGHSH, CDR2 LQKENI. V lost 0 bases, J lost 6 bases, and 3 bases stayed unmatched. This CDR3 is built from 15 residues. CDR3 DNA: TGTGCCAGCTCACCACCCACAGGGGGTTCCGGGGAGCTGTTTTTT. This translates into CASSPPTGGSGELFF.

V is TRBV24-1 and J is TRBJ2-7, with 7 bases aligning to TRBD1. Germline V gene sequence: CDR1 KGHDR, CDR2 SFDVKD. CDR3 length: 16 residues. Trimming took 3 bases from V and 0 from J; bases not matched to a gene: 7. The CDR3 protein is CATSDPRTGLSYEQYF. As DNA, the CDR3 is TGTGCCACCAGTGATCCTCGGACAGGTCTCTCCTACGAGCAGTACTTC.

The gene calls are TRBV6-2 or TRBV6-3 and TRBJ1-1; 8 nucleotides line up with TRBD1. Trimming took 4 bases from V and 0 from J; bases not matched to a gene: 1. CDR1 is MNHEY and CDR2 is SVGEGT in the germline V gene. This CDR3 is built from 14 residues. CDR3 nucleotide sequence: TGTGCCAGCAGTTCGGGACAGGTGAACACTGAAGCTTTCTTT. Translated, it gives CASSSGQVNTEAFF.

The chain combines TRBV5-1 with TRBJ2-7; the D gene is possibly TRBD2 (6 bases). V was clipped by 2 bases and J by 2 bases, with 11 bases between them. The CDR3 is 14 residues long. The germline V gene has CDR1 SGHRS and CDR2 YFSETQ. CDR3 protein: CASSLGGIPYEQYF. As DNA, the CDR3 is TGCGCCAGCAGCTTAGGAGGGATTCCCTACGAGCAGTACTTC.

The rearrangement joins TRBV11-2 to TRBJ1-6; D is uncertain. Germline-derived CDR1 and CDR2 are SGHAT and FQNNGV. The CDR3 covers 12 residues. V was clipped by 1 base and J by 10 bases, with 5 bases between them. The CDR3 loop reads CASSLVGSPLHF. The CDR3 coding sequence is TGTGCCAGCAGCTTAGTGGGCTCACCCCTCCACTTT.

In its sample, this clone was seen once. The chain joins TRBV5-1 to TRBJ1-3; the D gene is possibly TRBD1 (6 bases). V lost 4 bases, J lost 1 base, and 15 bases lay in between. The CDR3 is 16 amino acids. Per germline, CDR1 SGHRS and CDR2 YFSETQ. The CDR3 bases are TGCGCCAGCAGCCTACCGCCAGGGGATTCTGGAAACACCATATATTTT. Its protein is CASSLPPGDSGNTIYF.